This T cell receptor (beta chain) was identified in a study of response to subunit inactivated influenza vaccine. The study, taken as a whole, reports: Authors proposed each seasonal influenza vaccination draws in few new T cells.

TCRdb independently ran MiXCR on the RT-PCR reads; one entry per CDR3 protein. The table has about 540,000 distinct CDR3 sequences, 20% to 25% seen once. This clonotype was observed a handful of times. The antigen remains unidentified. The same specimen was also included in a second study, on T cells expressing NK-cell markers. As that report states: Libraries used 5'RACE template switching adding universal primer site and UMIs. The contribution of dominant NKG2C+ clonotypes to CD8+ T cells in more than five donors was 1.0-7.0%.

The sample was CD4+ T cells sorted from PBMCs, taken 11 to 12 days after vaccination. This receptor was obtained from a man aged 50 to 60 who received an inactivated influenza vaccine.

The CDR3 DNA reads as TGCGCCAGCAGCGTTGACGCAGGCATGAACACTGAAGCTTTCTTT. It specifies CASSVDAGMNTEAFF. V is TRBV5-1 and J is TRBJ1-1; D remains ambiguous. CDR3 length: 15 residues. V shed 4 bases and J shed 0 bases, with 13 bases lying between them. From germline, CDR1 is SGHRS and CDR2 YFSETQ.